Sequencing of this T cell receptor (beta chain) was carried out in a study of tumor-infiltrating lymphocytes in primary liver carcinoma. In germline, CDR1 is MNHEY, CDR2 SVGEGT. The J segment lost 1 base and the V segment lost 1 base, leaving 4 bases of the junction unmatched. The CDR3 is 15 residues long. Making TCR beta cDNA involved approximately 510 ng total RNA and a constant-region primer. Slightly modified ARM-PCR, run as three nested multiplex PCR rounds, produced the TCR beta libraries. Both of the initial two PCR rounds ran for around 10 cycles and employed TRBV1-TRBV30 forward primers alongside a C-beta reverse primer. Using its own MiXCR run on the multiplex PCR reads, TCRdb lists one record per CDR3 protein. This table holds about 310,000 distinct CDR3 sequences, 50% to 75% found once. In addition to blood RNA drawn from unsorted whole blood, germline DNA was extracted. This clonotype was detected many times.

The receptor was isolated from a woman aged 25 to 39 with primary liver carcinoma and hepatitis B virus infection. The chain is built from TRBV6-2 or TRBV6-3 and TRBJ2-7; 7 bases are a match to TRBD2. The sample consisted of peripheral blood. CDR3 protein: CASSYFSGSSYEQYF. The CDR3 nucleotides are TGTGCCAGCAGTTACTTTAGCGGGTCATCCTACGAGCAGTACTTC.